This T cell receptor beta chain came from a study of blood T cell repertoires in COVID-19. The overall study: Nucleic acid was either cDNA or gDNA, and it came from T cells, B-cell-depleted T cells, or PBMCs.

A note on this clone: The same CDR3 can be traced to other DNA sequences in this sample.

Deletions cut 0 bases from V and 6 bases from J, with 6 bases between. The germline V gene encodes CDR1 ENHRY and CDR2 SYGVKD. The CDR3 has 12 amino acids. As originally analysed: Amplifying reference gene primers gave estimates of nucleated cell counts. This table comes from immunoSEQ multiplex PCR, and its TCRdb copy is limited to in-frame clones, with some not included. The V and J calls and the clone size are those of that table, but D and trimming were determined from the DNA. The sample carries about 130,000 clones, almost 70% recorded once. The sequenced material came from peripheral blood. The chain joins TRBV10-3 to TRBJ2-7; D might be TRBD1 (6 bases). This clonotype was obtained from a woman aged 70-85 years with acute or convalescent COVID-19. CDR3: CAISESGGEQYF. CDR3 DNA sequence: TGTGCCATCAGTGAGTCAGGGGGCGAGCAGTACTTC.